This is a list of T cell receptor beta chains from one sample in a study of blood T cell repertoires in COVID-19. Libraries were prepared by immunoSEQ multiplex PCR; TCRdb keeps only in-frame clonotypes and omits some of them. The sample has 300,000 to 450,000 clones; 88% are singletons. Sequenced sample: PBMCs or T cells enriched from blood (not recorded which). Receptors originate from a woman between 25 and 40 years old who had been exposed to COVID-19. Both conserved end residues are part of each CDR3. A D gene is named only where the DNA matches it firmly. Not all rows give a size; the values are once, few, many and, for expanded clones, a class.

clone_size	v_call	d_call	j_call	cdr3_nt	cdr3_aa
.	TRBV7-6	TRBD1	TRBJ2-1	TGTGCCAGCAGCTTAGAGCCGGGACAGGGGAGGGCGAATGAGCAGTTCTTC	CASSLEPGQGRANEQFF
.	TRBV5-6	.	TRBJ1-5	TGTGCCAGCAGCTTGGATCGCGGAGGGCAGCCCCAGCATTTT	CASSLDRGGQPQHF
.	TRBV10-3	.	TRBJ2-3	TGTGCCATCGGGGGGAGCACAGATACGCAGTATTTT	CAIGGSTDTQYF
.	TRBV5-6	TRBD2	TRBJ2-1	TGTGCCAGCAGCTTCCTAACTAGCGGGAGTTACCATGAGCAGTTCTTC	CASSFLTSGSYHEQFF
.	TRBV28	TRBD1	TRBJ1-6	TGTGCCAGCAGCGCTGGGACAGGGAGGTCACCCCTCCACTTT	CASSAGTGRSPLHF
once	TRBV28	TRBD2	TRBJ2-7	TGTGCCAGCAGTTTCGGACTAGCGGGAGTCGAGCAGTACTTC	CASSFGLAGVEQYF
.	TRBV18	TRBD1	TRBJ2-7	TGTGCCAGCTCCCACCCGGGACAGGGGTTCGGCGAGCAGTACTTC	CASSHPGQGFGEQYF
.	TRBV27	.	TRBJ2-7	TGTGCCAGCAGTTTATCCCTGACTGGAGTAAGGGAGCAGTACTTC	CASSLSLTGVREQYF
.	TRBV6-8	TRBD1	TRBJ2-7	TGTGCCAGCACGGACAGGGGCCCGGAGCAGTACTTC	CASTDRGPEQYF
.	TRBV18	TRBD1	TRBJ2-1	TGTGCCAGCTCACCACAGCGGACAGGGGCGCGCAATGAGCAGTTCTTC	CASSPQRTGARNEQFF
.	TRBV5-1	TRBD1	TRBJ1-1	TGCGCCAGCAGCGTCGGACAGGGGGTGGTTATGAACACTGAAGCTTTCTTT	CASSVGQGVVMNTEAFF
.	TRBV7-3	TRBD2	TRBJ2-1	TGTGCCAGCAGCCCAGATGGACTAGCGGGTCGCAATGAGCAGTTCTTC	CASSPDGLAGRNEQFF
.	TRBV5-1	.	TRBJ2-1	TGCGCCAGCAGCCTCGGGGGAAATCGGCCTAATGAGCAGTTCTTC	CASSLGGNRPNEQFF
.	TRBV5-4	TRBD1	TRBJ2-5	TGTGCCAGCAGCTTTGCAGGACAGGGACCGGGGGAGACCCAGTACTTC	CASSFAGQGPGETQYF
.	TRBV28	.	TRBJ2-7	TGTGCTTCTTATGGGGGGTACGAGCAGTACTTC	CASYGGYEQYF
.	TRBV5-1	TRBD2	TRBJ2-3	TGCGCCAGCAGCCCGGGACTAGCGGGAGCAGATACGCAGTATTTT	CASSPGLAGADTQYF
few	TRBV29-1	.	TRBJ2-2	TGCAGCGTTGAGGGCAGGGCGAACACCGGGGAGCTGTTTTTT	CSVEGRANTGELFF
.	TRBV21-1	.	TRBJ1-4	TGTGCCAGCAGCAAAATTGGCAGGGGATCTAATGAAAAACTGTTTTTT	CASSKIGRGSNEKLFF
.	TRBV11-2	TRBD1	TRBJ2-1	TGTGCCAGCAGCCGTCCAGGGGGCGGCTCCTACAATGAGCAGTTCTTC	CASSRPGGGSYNEQFF
.	TRBV27	.	TRBJ2-3	TGTGCCAGCAGTTGGGCTGTTTACACAGATACGCAGTATTTT	CASSWAVYTDTQYF
.	TRBV7-9	.	TRBJ1-1	TGTGCCAGCAGCCCCCGAGTCGGGTTCATGAACACTGAAGCTTTCTTT	CASSPRVGFMNTEAFF
.	TRBV6-5	.	TRBJ2-7	TGTGCCAGCAGTTACTCCCGACAAGACGAGCAGTACTTC	CASSYSRQDEQYF
few	TRBV6-1	.	TRBJ2-7	TGTGCCAGCAGTGAATGGGTTGCGGGCTACGAGCAGTACTTC	CASSEWVAGYEQYF
.	TRBV6-5	TRBD1	TRBJ2-7	TGTGCCAGCAGCCCGAGGGACAGCTACGAGCAGTACTTC	CASSPRDSYEQYF
.	TRBV18	.	TRBJ1-2	TGTGCCAGCTCACCTGGAGAGGGCAGGCTATCTAACTATGGCTACACCTTC	CASSPGEGRLSNYGYTF
.	TRBV30	.	TRBJ1-2	TGTGCCTGGAGTTCCCCCCCCCGGTGGGCCGCGAATTATAACTATGGCTACACCTTC	CAWSSPPRWAANYNYGYTF
once	TRBV24-1	.	TRBJ1-5	TGTGCCACCAGTGCTCAGAATCGCAATCAGCCCCAGCATTTT	CATSAQNRNQPQHF
.	TRBV4-2	TRBD1	TRBJ2-1	TGTGCCAGCAGCTTCGGGACAGGGAGTTACAATGAGCAGTTCTTC	CASSFGTGSYNEQFF
.	TRBV4-1	.	TRBJ2-7	TGCGCCAGCAGCCAAGACGCAGCCTACGAGCAGTACTTC	CASSQDAAYEQYF